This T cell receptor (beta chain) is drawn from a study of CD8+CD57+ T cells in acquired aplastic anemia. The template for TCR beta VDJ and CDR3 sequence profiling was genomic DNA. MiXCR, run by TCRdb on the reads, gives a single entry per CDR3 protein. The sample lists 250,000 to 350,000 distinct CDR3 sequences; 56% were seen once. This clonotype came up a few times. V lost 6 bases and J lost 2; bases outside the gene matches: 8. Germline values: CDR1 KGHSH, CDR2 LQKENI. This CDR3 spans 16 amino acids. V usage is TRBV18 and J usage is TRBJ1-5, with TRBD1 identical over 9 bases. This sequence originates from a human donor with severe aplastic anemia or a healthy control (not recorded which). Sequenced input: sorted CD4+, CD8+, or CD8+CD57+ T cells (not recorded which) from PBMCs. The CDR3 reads CASSRTGGGGNQPQHF. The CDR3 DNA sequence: TGTGCCAGCTCGCGCACAGGGGGCGGGGGCAATCAGCCCCAGCATTTT.